These 18 T cell receptor beta chains share one sample of origin, sequenced in a study of control samples from healthy donors and cancer patients. Sequencing used immunoSEQ multiplex PCR; TCRdb keeps in-frame clones, though not all of them. The sample includes roughly 120,000 clones, roughly 89% of them seen just once. The sample comprised blood. The receptors stem from a man younger than 40 in good health.

The rearrangement uses TRBV5-6 and TRBJ1-6; the match to TRBD1 covers 8 bases. J gave up 11 bases and V 5 bases, and 6 bases lay outside the gene matches. CDR3 length: 13 residues. In germline, CDR1 is SGHDT, CDR2 YYEEEE. The CDR3 DNA reads as TGTGCCAGCAGAGGTGGACAGGGCACACCCCTCCACTTT. Amino acid sequence: CASRGGQGTPLHF.

The genes are TRBV6-5 and TRBJ1-6; 9 bases agree with TRBD1. This CDR3 is 13 amino acids long. Germline CDR1 is MNHEY and CDR2 is SVGAGI. V lost 6 bases and J lost 6; bases outside the gene matches: 0. This CDR3 is CASRGQGNSPLHF. The CDR3 DNA is TGTGCCAGCAGGGGACAGGGTAATTCACCCCTCCACTTT.

As regards this clone: Germline and junction disagree at one end, which may indicate a read error. This rearrangement joins TRBV4-1 to TRBJ1-2; 7 bases line up with TRBD1. The germline gives CDR1 MGHRA, CDR2 YSYEKL. The CDR3 has 15 residues. The CDR3 DNA reads as TGCGCCAGCACCCAAGATACTAGGGGGCGGGTTGGCTACACCTTC. It codes for CASTQDTRGRVGYTF.

This clone was recorded once. The genes are TRBV9 and TRBJ1-5; D is unresolved. Trimming cost V 0 bases and J 2 bases, with 9 bases left between them. The CDR3 extends over 15 amino acids. Per germline, CDR1 SGDLS and CDR2 YYNGEE. The CDR3 DNA is TGTGCCAGCAGCGTAGGCCGTGTGGGCAATCAGCCCCAGCATTTT. As protein: CASSVGRVGNQPQHF.

This rearrangement joins TRBV6-4 to TRBJ2-3; weak D call: TRBD1 (6 bases). Trimming left V 0 bases short and J 1 base short, with 11 bases between. The CDR3 contains 16 residues. Per the germline V gene, CDR1 is MRHNA and CDR2 is SNTAGT. In nucleotides, the CDR3 is TGTGCCAGCAGTGACTCGAGAGGGGGAGGCACAGATACGCAGTATTTT. Its protein is CASSDSRGGGTDTQYF.

The chain recombines TRBV10-3 with TRBJ1-4, with TRBD1 identical over 10 bases. The germline gives CDR1 ENHRY, CDR2 SYGVKD. CDR3 length: 18 residues. The ends lost 10 bases at V and 0 bases at J; junction bases unmatched: 14. This CDR3 reads CATRAGTGEVATNEKLFF. CDR3 nucleotides: TGTGCCACCAGGGCCGGGACAGGGGAAGTTGCAACTAATGAAAAACTGTTTTTT.

This clone was found many times. The chain is built from TRBV7-8 and TRBJ1-5; TRBD1 is a possible D gene (6 bases). Trimming pared 1 base from V and 3 bases from J, leaving 16 bases between. The CDR3 sequence is 17 residues long. Germline V lookup: CDR1 SGHVS, CDR2 FQNEAQ. As DNA, the CDR3 is TGTGCCAGCAGCTTAGATTTTGGGGGGGACACCAATCAGCCCCAGCATTTT. Its translation: CASSLDFGGDTNQPQHF.

On this clone itself: A read error may account for a junction end that differs from germline. CDR3 nucleotides: TGTGCCAGCAGCCTCCGGGGACTAGCGGGGCCCCATCAAGAGACCCAATACTTC. This translates into CASSLRGLAGPHQETQYF. The chain is built from TRBV11-2 and TRBJ2-5, with 13 bases aligning to TRBD2. The CDR3 spans 18 residues. CDR1 and CDR2 (germline): SGHAT, FQNNGV.

The V gene is TRBV19, the J gene TRBJ1-6; no reliable D call. The CDR3 extends over 13 amino acids. The V gene lost 3 bases and the J gene lost 8 bases, with 8 bases spanning the gap. Germline CDR1 LNHDA, CDR2 SQIVND (reference sequence). The chain's CDR3 is CASSILSDSPLHF. The CDR3 bases are TGTGCCAGTAGTATCCTCAGTGATTCACCCCTCCACTTT.

The gene calls are TRBV9 and TRBJ2-3, with D tentatively TRBD1 or TRBD2 (5 bases each). V lost 0 bases and J 3 bases, leaving 14 bases between the germline ends. This CDR3 contains 16 residues. CDR1 is SGDLS and CDR2 is YYNGEE in the germline V gene. CDR3 nucleotide sequence: TGTGCCAGCAGCGTAGGAGCAGGGACGAGGACAGATACGCAGTATTTT. Amino acids: CASSVGAGTRTDTQYF.

The rearrangement uses TRBV12-5 and TRBJ1-5; a weak D match, TRBD1 (6 bases). Germline CDR1 reads LGHNT; CDR2 reads FRNRAP. V lost 1 base, J lost 7 bases, and 14 bases lay in between. This CDR3 comprises 15 residues. CDR3 in amino acids: CASGLGAGESQPQHF. The CDR3 bases are TGTGCTAGTGGTTTGGGCGCAGGGGAAAGCCAGCCCCAGCATTTT.

The J gene is TRBJ2-7, the V gene TRBV29-1, with 8 bases that match TRBD1. Germline-derived CDR1 and CDR2 are SQVTM and ANQGSEA. This CDR3 is built from 13 residues. The ends lost 4 bases at V and 7 bases at J; junction bases unmatched: 9. The DNA for the CDR3 is TGCAGCGTTGGACATACAGGGGGAAGGGAGCAGTACTTC. Its translation is CSVGHTGGREQYF.

This chain connects TRBV24-1 to TRBJ2-2; D might be TRBD1 or TRBD2, each matching 5 bases. This CDR3 spans 15 amino acids. Germline CDR1 KGHDR, CDR2 SFDVKD. Trimming removed 1 base from V and 4 bases from J, with 9 bases in between. DNA for the CDR3: TGTGCCACCAGTGATTTCGACAGCGGCACCGGGGAGCTGTTTTTT. Amino acid sequence: CATSDFDSGTGELFF.

The chain carries TRBV6-6 and TRBJ2-7; 10 nucleotides match TRBD1. Germline V gene data show CDR1 as MNHNY and CDR2 as SVGAGI (reference sequence). V shed 6 bases and J 3 bases; nucleotides not matched to a gene: 11. The CDR3 is made up of 16 amino acids. DNA of the CDR3: TGTGCCAGCAGCGGGGATCGACAGGGGGCTATCTACGAGCAGTACTTC. Protein product: CASSGDRQGAIYEQYF.

This chain uses TRBV18 with TRBJ1-6; 7 bases map to TRBD1. This CDR3 is built from 15 residues. J lost 6 bases, V lost 2 bases, and 4 bases had no gene match. Germline CDR1 is KGHSH and CDR2 is LQKENI. The CDR3 protein is CASSPWDSFNSPLHF. Written as DNA, the CDR3 is TGTGCCAGCTCACCATGGGACAGTTTTAATTCACCCCTCCACTTT. The whole variable domain, filled in from reference TRBV18 and TRBJ1-6, reads NAGVMQNPRHLVRRRGQEARLRCSPMKGHSHVYWYRQLPEEGLKFMVYLQKENIIDESGMPKERFSAEFPKEGPSILRIQQVVRGDSAAYFCASSPWDSFNSPLHFGNGTRLTVT.

The chain joins TRBV30 to TRBJ1-1; D gene unclear. Trimming shortened V by 0 bases and J by 6 bases, and 14 bases separated the two germline ends. Germline CDR1 and CDR2: GTSNPN and SVGIG (reference sequence). The CDR3 spans 14 residues. The DNA of the CDR3 is TGTGCCTGGAGTGTCCCGGAGACTTCTCCTGAAGCTTTCTTT. This codes for CAWSVPETSPEAFF.

In this sample, this clone turned up once. Other DNA sequences within the sample encode an identical CDR3. V and J are TRBV12-3 or TRBV12-4 and TRBJ1-5; D gene unclear. Deletions cut 1 base from V and 5 bases from J, with 6 bases between. The CDR3 extends over 13 amino acids. CDR3 amino acids: CASSLESDQPQHF. The CDR3 DNA reads TGTGCCAGCAGTTTAGAATCAGATCAGCCCCAGCATTTT.

The chain combines TRBV7-2 with TRBJ2-3, with 9 bases identical to TRBD2. Germline CDR1 SGHTA, CDR2 FQGNSA. The CDR3 has 15 amino acids. With 1 base clipped from V and 5 bases from J, the junction kept 4 bases outside the gene matches. In DNA, the CDR3 is TGTGCCAGCAGCTTAGGAGCGGGGGGACAAGATACGCAGTATTTT. It is translated as CASSLGAGGQDTQYF.